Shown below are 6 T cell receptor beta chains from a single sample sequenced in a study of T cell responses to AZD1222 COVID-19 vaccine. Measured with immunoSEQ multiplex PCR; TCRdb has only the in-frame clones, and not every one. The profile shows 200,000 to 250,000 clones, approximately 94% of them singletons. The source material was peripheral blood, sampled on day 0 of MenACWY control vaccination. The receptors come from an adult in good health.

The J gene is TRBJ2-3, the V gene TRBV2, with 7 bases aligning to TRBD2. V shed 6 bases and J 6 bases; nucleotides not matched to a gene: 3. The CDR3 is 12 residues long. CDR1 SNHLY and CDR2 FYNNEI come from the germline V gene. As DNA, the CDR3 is TGTGCCAGCAGGAGGGGAGGGGATACGCAGTATTTT. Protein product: CASRRGGDTQYF.

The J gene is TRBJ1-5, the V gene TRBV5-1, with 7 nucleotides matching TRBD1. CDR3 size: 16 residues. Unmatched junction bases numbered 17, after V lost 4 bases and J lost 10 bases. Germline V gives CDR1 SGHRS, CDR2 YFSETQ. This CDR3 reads CASSPGQDPPVGPQHF. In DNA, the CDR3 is TGCGCCAGCAGCCCCGGACAGGACCCTCCGGTGGGTCCCCAGCATTTT.

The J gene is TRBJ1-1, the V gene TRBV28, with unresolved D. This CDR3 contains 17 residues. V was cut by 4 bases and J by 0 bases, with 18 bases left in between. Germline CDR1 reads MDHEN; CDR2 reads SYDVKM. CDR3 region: CASSYPPGRPLNTEAFF. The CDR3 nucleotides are TGTGCCAGCAGTTACCCACCGGGCCGCCCTTTGAACACTGAAGCTTTCTTT.

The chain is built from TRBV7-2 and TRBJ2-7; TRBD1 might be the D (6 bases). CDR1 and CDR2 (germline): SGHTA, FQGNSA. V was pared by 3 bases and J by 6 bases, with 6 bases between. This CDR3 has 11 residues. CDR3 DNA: TGTGCCAGCAGCTTGGACAGCGAGCAGTACTTC. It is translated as CASSLDSEQYF. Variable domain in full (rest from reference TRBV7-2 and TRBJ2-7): GAGVSQSPSNKVTEKGKDVELRCDPISGHTALYWYRQSLGQGLEFLIYFQGNSAPDKSGLPSDRFSAERTGGSVSTLTIQRTQQEDSAVYLCASSLDSEQYFGPGTRLTVT.

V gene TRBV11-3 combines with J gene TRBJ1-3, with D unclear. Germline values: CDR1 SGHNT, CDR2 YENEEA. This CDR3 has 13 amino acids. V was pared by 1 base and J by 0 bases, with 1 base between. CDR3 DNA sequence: TGTGCCAGCAGCTTAGCCTCTGGAAACACCATATATTTT. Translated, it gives CASSLASGNTIYF.

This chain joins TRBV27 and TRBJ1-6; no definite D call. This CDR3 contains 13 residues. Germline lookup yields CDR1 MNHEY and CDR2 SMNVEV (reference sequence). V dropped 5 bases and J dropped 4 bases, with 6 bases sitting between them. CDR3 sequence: CASSLYYNSPLHF. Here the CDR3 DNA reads TGTGCCAGCAGTCTGTATTATAATTCACCCCTCCACTTT.